This TCR beta chain was recorded in a study of blood T cell repertoires in COVID-19. Study context: Material from acute and convalescent COVID-19 was sourced from the United States, Italy and Spain.

Methods used by the authors: The authors estimated nucleated cell counts from reference gene primer amplification. Libraries were prepared by immunoSEQ multiplex PCR; TCRdb keeps only in-frame clonotypes and omits some of them. That table is the source of V, J and clone size, and D and trimming were worked out from the DNA. The sample has 250,000 to 300,000 clones; about 89% are singletons. The CDR3 covers 18 residues. Between the trimmed V and J ends, which lost 5 bases and 5 bases, there was a span of 27 bases. Germline values: CDR1 SGHTA, CDR2 FQGTGA. This clonotype originated in a woman aged 40 to 50 who had recovered from COVID-19. J is TRBJ2-5 and V is TRBV7-3; D might be TRBD2 (6 bases). The sample consisted of peripheral blood. The CDR3 DNA follows: TGTGCCAGCAGCCCACAGTCCGCCGGTATCCGGGGGTTGGAGACCCAGTACTTC. Protein product: CASSPQSAGIRGLETQYF.